These T cell receptor beta chains were read from a single sample in a study of blood T cell repertoires in COVID-19. The assay was immunoSEQ multiplex PCR, and TCRdb's table has in-frame clones only and misses some. The sample carries some 190,000 clones, approximately 85% recorded once. Sequenced material: peripheral blood. All receptors derive from a woman older than 75 with acute or convalescent COVID-19. Each CDR3 is given with its conserved first and last residue. A D gene is named only where the DNA matches it firmly. Only some rows state a clone size, as once, few, many or a class for expanded clones.

>TRBJ1-1|TRBD1|TRBV6-2/TRBV6-3|.
CASSYQQGGAEAFF
TGTGCCAGCAGTTACCAACAGGGGGGGGCTGAAGCTTTCTTT
>TRBJ2-1|TRBD2|TRBV30|.
CAWSVRTSGRGNEQFF
TGTGCCTGGAGTGTACGTACTAGCGGGAGGGGGAATGAGCAGTTCTTC
>TRBJ2-4|.|TRBV18|.
CASSPPADPKNIQYF
TGTGCCAGCTCACCACCGGCAGATCCCAAAAACATTCAGTACTTC
>TRBJ1-2|TRBD1|TRBV14|.
CASSPDRGYGYTF
TGTGCCAGCAGCCCCGACAGGGGATATGGCTACACCTTC
>TRBJ1-2|.|TRBV3-1/TRBV3-2|once
CASSQRGTLNYGYTF
TGTGCCAGCAGCCAACGGGGGACCCTTAACTATGGCTACACCTTC
>TRBJ2-5|.|TRBV6-4|.
CASSDSSGGQGIKEHPSQETQYF
TGTGCCAGCAGTGACTCGAGCGGGGGACAGGGAATTAAAGAACACCCTTCACAAGAGACCCAGTACTTC
>TRBJ1-1|TRBD1|TRBV5-1|few
CASRSPDRGRFEAFF
TGCGCCAGCAGATCCCCGGACAGGGGGCGTTTTGAAGCTTTCTTT
>TRBJ1-1|.|TRBV9|.
CASSLTSGDNTEAFF
TGTGCCAGCAGCCTTACCTCAGGGGATAACACTGAAGCTTTCTTT
>TRBJ2-7|TRBD2|TRBV7-2|.
CASSSRLAGGREQYF
TGTGCCAGCAGCTCCAGACTAGCGGGTGGGAGAGAGCAGTACTTC
>TRBJ2-1|TRBD2|TRBV5-1|.
CASSLFSGSFNEQFF
TGCGCCAGCAGCTTATTTAGCGGGAGTTTCAATGAGCAGTTCTTC
>TRBJ2-7|TRBD1|TRBV5-4|once
CASSLGTGNSYEQYF
TGTGCCAGCAGCTTGGGGACAGGGAACTCCTACGAGCAGTACTTC
>TRBJ2-5|TRBD2|TRBV28|.
CASSHPGTSGETQYF
TGTGCCAGCAGTCATCCCGGGACTAGCGGAGAGACCCAGTACTTC
>TRBJ1-3|.|TRBV9|.
CASSVATEYSGNTIYF
TGTGCCAGCAGCGTAGCTACAGAATACTCTGGAAACACCATATATTTT
>TRBJ2-3|.|TRBV30|.
CAWSVRRGAGPRSTQYF
TGTGCCTGGAGTGTACGACGGGGGGCGGGCCCCAGATCTACGCAGTATTTT
>TRBJ2-1|.|TRBV5-4|.
CASSLTVSSYNEQFF
TGTGCCAGCAGCTTAACAGTGAGCTCCTACAATGAGCAGTTCTTC
>TRBJ1-2|.|TRBV5-1|.
CASSLGGANYGYTF
TGCGCCAGCAGCTTGGGAGGCGCTAACTATGGCTACACCTTC
>TRBJ2-1|TRBD1|TRBV7-6|few
CASSPNRGLGAEQFF
TGTGCCAGCAGCCCAAACAGGGGTTTGGGCGCTGAGCAGTTCTTC
>TRBJ1-6|.|TRBV25-1|.
CASRASGTRDSPLHF
TGTGCCAGCAGGGCGTCGGGGACACGGGATTCACCCCTCCACTTT
>TRBJ2-1|TRBD2|TRBV29-1|.
CSVVSLAGSSYNEQFF
TGCAGCGTTGTGAGCCTAGCGGGCTCCTCCTACAATGAGCAGTTCTTC
>TRBJ1-4|TRBD1|TRBV7-2|once
CASSNRGPNEKLFF
TGTGCCAGCAGCAACAGGGGGCCCAATGAAAAACTGTTTTTT
>TRBJ1-1|.|TRBV9|.
CASSVKPQDRNTEAFF
TGTGCCAGCAGCGTAAAGCCCCAGGACAGGAACACTGAAGCTTTCTTT
>TRBJ2-7|TRBD2|TRBV6-1|.
CASSPISGRDYEQYF
TGTGCCAGCAGTCCTATTAGCGGGAGGGACTACGAGCAGTACTTC
>TRBJ2-7|TRBD1|TRBV6-5|.
CASSLQRDSYEQYF
TGTGCCAGCAGTTTACAACGGGACAGCTACGAGCAGTACTTC
>TRBJ1-1|.|TRBV19|.
CASSPQELNTEAFF
TGTGCCAGTAGCCCACAGGAGCTGAACACTGAAGCTTTCTTT
>TRBJ1-5|.|TRBV3-1/TRBV3-2|.
CASSLRDNQPQHF
TGTGCCAGCAGCCTGCGAGATAATCAGCCCCAGCATTTT
>TRBJ1-2|.|TRBV6-5|.
CASSFGSPNYGYTF
TGTGCCAGCAGCTTCGGTTCCCCTAACTATGGCTACACCTTC
>TRBJ2-5|.|TRBV19|once
CASSTSLSGETQYF
TGTGCCAGTAGTACAAGTCTTTCGGGGGAGACCCAGTACTTC
>TRBJ1-2|TRBD1|TRBV15|.
CATSRDLTLGTDGYTF
TGTGCCACCAGCAGAGATCTCACCCTTGGGACAGATGGCTACACCTTC
>TRBJ2-2|.|TRBV28|.
CASSLTGAVTGELFF
TGTGCCAGCAGTTTGACGGGAGCGGTCACCGGGGAGCTGTTTTTT
>TRBJ2-1|TRBD2|TRBV6-5|.
CASSLSSGSINEQFF
TGTGCCAGCAGCCTCTCTAGCGGGAGTATCAATGAGCAGTTCTTC
>TRBJ2-7|.|TRBV30|.
CGWSSYEQYF
TGCGGTTGGAGCTCCTACGAGCAGTACTTC
>TRBJ2-7|TRBD2|TRBV6-6|.
CASSYSKREKGEQYF
TGTGCCAGCAGTTACTCGAAGCGGGAGAAAGGCGAGCAGTACTTC
>TRBJ1-4|.|TRBV6-6|.
CASSSRGATNEKLFF
TGTGCCAGCAGTAGCAGGGGCGCGACTAATGAAAAACTGTTTTTT
>TRBJ1-2|TRBD1|TRBV6-1|.
CASSDPGQGMSGYTF
TGTGCCAGCAGTGACCCGGGACAGGGAATGAGTGGCTACACCTTC
>TRBJ2-3|.|TRBV27|once
CASSLAREADTQYF
TGTGCCAGCAGTTTAGCCCGAGAGGCAGATACGCAGTATTTT
>TRBJ2-5|.|TRBV5-1|.
CASSSALSAQTQYF
TGCGCCAGCAGCTCCGCCCTTAGCGCCCAGACCCAGTACTTC
>TRBJ1-3|.|TRBV5-1|.
CASSLDLLSSGNTIYF
TGCGCCAGCAGCCTAGACTTATTAAGCTCTGGAAACACCATATATTTT
>TRBJ2-7|TRBD1|TRBV7-9|.
CASSSEQGANNYEQYF
TGTGCCAGCAGCTCAGAACAGGGGGCAAATAATTACGAGCAGTACTTC
>TRBJ1-5|.|TRBV19|.
CASSISNSNQPQHF
TGTGCCAGTAGTATTTCAAATAGCAATCAGCCCCAGCATTTT
>TRBJ2-7|TRBD1|TRBV23-1|.
CASSLGGDRWTHEQYF
TGCGCCAGCAGTCTCGGAGGGGACAGGTGGACCCACGAGCAGTACTTC
>TRBJ1-5|TRBD1|TRBV19|.
CASSTGQGYPPQHF
TGTGCCAGTAGTACTGGACAGGGGTATCCGCCCCAGCATTTT
>TRBJ2-1|TRBD2|TRBV7-3|.
CASSRRTSGRYSNNEQFF
TGTGCCAGCAGCCGTAGGACTAGCGGGAGATACTCAAACAATGAGCAGTTCTTC
>TRBJ1-1|.|TRBV18|few
CASSQETNTEAFF
TGTGCCAGCTCACAGGAGACCAACACTGAAGCTTTCTTT
>TRBJ2-1|.|TRBV9|.
CASSLQSPGRSYNEQFF
TGTGCCAGCAGCCTACAGTCCCCGGGGAGAAGCTACAATGAGCAGTTCTTC
>TRBJ2-4|.|TRBV15|.
CATSSGAMNIQYF
TGTGCCACCAGTTCAGGGGCCATGAACATTCAGTACTTC
>TRBJ2-2|.|TRBV27|.
CASSLGPYSGELFF
TGTGCCAGCAGTTTAGGGCCGTATAGTGGGGAGCTGTTTTTT
>TRBJ1-1|TRBD1|TRBV5-1|.
CASSLNGDRGDAFF
TGCGCCAGCAGCTTGAATGGGGACAGGGGAGACGCTTTCTTT
>TRBJ2-6|.|TRBV5-6|.
CASSLFPVSGANVLTF
TGTGCCAGCAGCTTGTTCCCTGTATCTGGGGCCAACGTCCTGACTTTC
>TRBJ1-1|TRBD1|TRBV30|.
CAWNPTGQNTEAFF
TGTGCCTGGAACCCGACAGGGCAGAACACTGAAGCTTTCTTT
>TRBJ1-1|.|TRBV6-2/TRBV6-3|once
CASSQTAVGTEAFF
TGTGCCAGCAGTCAGACAGCCGTGGGCACTGAAGCTTTCTTT